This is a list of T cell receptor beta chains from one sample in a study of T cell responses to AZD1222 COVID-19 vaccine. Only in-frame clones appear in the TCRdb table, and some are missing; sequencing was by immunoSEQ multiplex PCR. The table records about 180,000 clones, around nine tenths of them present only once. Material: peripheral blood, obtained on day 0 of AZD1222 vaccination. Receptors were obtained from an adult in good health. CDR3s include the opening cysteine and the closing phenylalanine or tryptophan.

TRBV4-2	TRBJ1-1	CASSQEETLDTEAFF
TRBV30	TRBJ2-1	CAWQLGNFVGGASYNEQFF
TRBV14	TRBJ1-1	CASSIRDQGRGNTEAFF
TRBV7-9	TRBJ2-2	CASSPTFNTGELFF
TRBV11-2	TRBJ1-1	CASSFDRGGLNTEAFF
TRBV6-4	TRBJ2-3	CASSEGRGGTDTQYF
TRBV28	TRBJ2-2	CASSLGTEGTGELFF
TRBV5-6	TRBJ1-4	CASTGWGEKLFF
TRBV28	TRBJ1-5	CATNTRESNQPQHF
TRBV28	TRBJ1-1	CASSPGGQGLNTEAFF
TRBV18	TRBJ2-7	CASSPGQGWKEQLYEQYF
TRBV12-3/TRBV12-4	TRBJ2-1	CASSFLRNEQFF
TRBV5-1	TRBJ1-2	CASSAETGENYGYTF
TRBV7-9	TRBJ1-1	CASSSRDRGLSEAFF
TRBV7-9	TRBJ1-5	CASGTGATNQPQHF
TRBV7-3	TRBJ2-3	CASSNRGGTDTQYF
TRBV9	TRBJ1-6	CASSVGDRFVYSPLHF
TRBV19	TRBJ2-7	CASSNFDRESSEQYF
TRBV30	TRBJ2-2	CAWSAGPKALFF
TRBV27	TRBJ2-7	CASSLESRSPYEQYF
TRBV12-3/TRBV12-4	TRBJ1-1	CASTRGRTEAFF
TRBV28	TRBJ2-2	CASSPPSGQVLGELFF
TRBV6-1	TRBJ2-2	CASSEKAGVWWNTGELFF
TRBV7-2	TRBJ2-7	CASSPGLAVNYPYEQYF
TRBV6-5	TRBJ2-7	CASSYRGLAGEQYF
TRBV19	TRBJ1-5	CASSKFAAGGRNQPQHF
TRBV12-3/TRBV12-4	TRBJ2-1	CASSPRLAEQFF
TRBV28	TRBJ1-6	CASTLPQGHNSPLHF
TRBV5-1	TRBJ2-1	CASSLATAGVGWNEQFF
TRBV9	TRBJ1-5	CASSMSPGEAQPQHF
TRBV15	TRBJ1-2	CATSRVGGDYGYTF
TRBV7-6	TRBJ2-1	CASSWPRDNYNEQFF
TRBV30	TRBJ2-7	CAWSGRPYEQYF
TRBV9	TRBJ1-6	CASSPGWSSYNSPLHF
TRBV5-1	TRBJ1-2	CASSLAEEGYGYTF
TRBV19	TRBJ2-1	CATEAPLYNEQFF
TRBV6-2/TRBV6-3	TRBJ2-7	CASSYRNRGEQYF
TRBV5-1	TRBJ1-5	CASSYEGQPQHF
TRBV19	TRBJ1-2	CASKGIRAYGYTF
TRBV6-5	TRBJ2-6	CASRTGANVLTF
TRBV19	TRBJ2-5	CASSISGETQYF
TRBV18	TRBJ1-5	CASSPSGTALKSQHF
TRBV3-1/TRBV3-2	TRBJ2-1	CASSQAGAPSYNEQFF
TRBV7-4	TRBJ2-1	CAGYPGTSGGATYNEQFF
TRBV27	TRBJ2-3	CASSLTSGGYDTQYF
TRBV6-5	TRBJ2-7	CASRSRDRAPYEQYF
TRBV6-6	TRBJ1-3	CASSYPPQASGNTIYF
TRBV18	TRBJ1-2	CASSDRANYGYTF
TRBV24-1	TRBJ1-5	CATSQGLWNQPQHF